This paragraph covers one T cell receptor beta chain sequence. The sample is drawn from a study of shared T cell receptors in the human thymus. The repertoire was sequenced with immunoSEQ multiplex PCR; TCRdb's copy has only in-frame clones and lacks some. The repertoire holds some 700,000 clones, with 75% to 90% as singletons. Another study also made use of these data, one on human thymus T cells. That work states: Those donating were healthy Finnish infants in corrective surgery for congenital heart defects. Thymus was obtained from resections taken during corrective heart surgery. Biased V and J segment usage appeared in thymus and peripheral blood. Thymic repertoires of unrelated individuals were reported in related research to overlap highly.

The sample taken for sequencing was thymocytes. This clonotype originated in a girl less than two years old with a congenital heart defect.

The CDR3 spells CASSQRTENTEAFF. DNA of the CDR3: TGTGCCAGCTCGCAACGGACTGAGAACACTGAAGCTTTCTTT. The V gene is TRBV18, the J gene TRBJ1-1, with D hard to call. Germline V CDR1 and CDR2: KGHSH, LQKENI. The V end was cut by 6 bases, the J end by 1 base, with 12 bases between. This CDR3 has 14 amino acids.